This T cell receptor (beta chain) was documented in a study of cytomegalovirus exposure and HLA in healthy donors. The germline V and J ends were trimmed by 7 bases and 3 bases, with 7 bases remaining between them. This CDR3 is built from 12 residues. CDR1 is MNHEY and CDR2 is SVGAGI in the germline V gene. PCR amplification relied on 60 Vbeta primers (plus 13 Jbeta primers). Libraries were prepared by immunoSEQ multiplex PCR; TCRdb keeps only in-frame clonotypes and omits some of them. This table holds 85,000 to 120,000 clones, 80% to 90% found once. J is TRBJ1-3 and V is TRBV6-5; D remains unclear. The sample was PBMCs. This TCR came from a man aged 50 or older in good health and CMV-seronegative. The CDR3 is CASIGNGNTIYF. The CDR3 nucleotides are TGTGCCAGCATCGGGAATGGAAACACCATATATTTT.